This T cell receptor (beta chain) was sequenced in a study of regulatory T cells in long-lasting Graves disease. Study-wide context: Prior antithyroid drug treatment in newly diagnosed Graves' patients lasted under 3 months. Broader study findings: Favored usage of TRBV28, TRBJ1-2 and TRBJ2-5 was recorded in persistent disease.

Time point meaning: newly diagnosed GD, antithyroid drugs for less than 3 months. PBMCs provided the RNA from which the TCR library was made. Peripheral blood, at about 8.9 milliliters, went into EDTA tubes. This clonotype was seen at least ten times. What it binds is not known. Germline assignment: CDR1 SNHLY and CDR2 FYNNEI. V gave up 4 bases and J gave up 3 bases, with 12 bases separating them. The CDR3 has 14 residues. HTBI primers from iRepertoire and Arm-PCR of CDR3 regions yielded the TCR beta libraries. From the multiplex PCR reads, TCRdb called clonotypes with MiXCR, one entry per CDR3 protein. The sample holds roughly 320,000 distinct CDR3 sequences, roughly a sixth seen once. Separately, the same data were catalogued under a study of T cells in Graves' hyperthyroidism and ophthalmopathy. This second report adds: Before onset, by a median of about six months, the model predicted ophthalmopathy.

This clonotype originated in a man in his forties or fifties with Graves disease. The V call is TRBV2, the J call TRBJ2-5, with D possibly TRBD1 on 6 matching bases. The sequences come from peripheral blood mononuclear cells (PBMCs), collected at new diagnosis, from a patient treated with antithyroid drugs. The DNA for the CDR3 is TGTGCCAGCAGTGGCGACAGGCCTGAAGAGACCCAGTACTTC. Its protein is CASSGDRPEETQYF.